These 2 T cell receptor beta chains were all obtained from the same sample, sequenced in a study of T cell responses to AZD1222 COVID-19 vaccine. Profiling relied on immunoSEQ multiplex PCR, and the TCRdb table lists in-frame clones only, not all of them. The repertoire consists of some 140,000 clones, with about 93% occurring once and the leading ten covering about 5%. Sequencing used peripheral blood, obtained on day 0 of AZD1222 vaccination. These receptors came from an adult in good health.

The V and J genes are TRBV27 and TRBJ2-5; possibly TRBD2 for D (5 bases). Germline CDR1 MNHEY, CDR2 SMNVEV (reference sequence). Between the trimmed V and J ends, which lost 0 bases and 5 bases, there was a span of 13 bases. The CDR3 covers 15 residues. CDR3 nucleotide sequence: TGTGCCAGCAGTTTATCGAGGGCCGGGAAGGAGACCCAGTACTTC. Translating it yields CASSLSRAGKETQYF.

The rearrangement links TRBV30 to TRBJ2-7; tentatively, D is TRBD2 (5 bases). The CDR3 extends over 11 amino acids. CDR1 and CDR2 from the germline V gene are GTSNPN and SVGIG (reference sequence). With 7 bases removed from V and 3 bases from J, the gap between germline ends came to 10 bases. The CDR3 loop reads CALTTSYEQYF. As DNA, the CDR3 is TGTGCCTTGACAACTAGCTACGAGCAGTACTTC.